The 24 T cell receptor beta chains below all came from one sample that was sequenced in a study of shared clonotypes between healthy human individuals. CD45RO-negative cells were positively selected for CCR7, leaving out terminally differentiated effector memory CD45RA+ cells. Some clones are missing from TCRdb's copy, which holds only in-frame ones; the method was immunoSEQ multiplex PCR. The sample holds about 680,000 clones, about 91% seen once. Input material: naive CD8+ T cells sorted from blood. The receptors come from a young man in good health.

Here the CDR3 reads CASSQEEGNEQFF. CDR3 coding DNA: TGCGCCAGCAGCCAAGAGGAGGGCAATGAGCAGTTCTTC. This chain connects TRBV4-3 to TRBJ2-1, with a tentative D call TRBD2 (6 bases). The V gene lost 0 bases and the J gene lost 6 bases, with 6 bases spanning the gap. Germline loops: CDR1 LGHNA, CDR2 YSLEER. This CDR3 is 13 amino acids long.

This clone was recorded only once. The chain combines TRBV27 with TRBJ1-1, with TRBD1 as a possible D gene (6 bases). Germline V gene lookup returns CDR1 MNHEY and CDR2 SMNVEV (reference sequence). Trimming removed 2 bases at V and 5 bases at J, with 21 bases between. The CDR3 consists of 17 residues. The CDR3 region is CASSLPPGLGQRTEAFF. CDR3 sequence (DNA): TGTGCCAGCAGTTTACCGCCTGGTTTAGGACAGCGGACTGAAGCTTTCTTT.

J is TRBJ2-3 and V is TRBV9, with TRBD1 identical over 10 bases. V lost 5 bases to trimming and J lost 2 bases; unmatched junction nucleotides: 8. The germline gives CDR1 SGDLS, CDR2 YYNGEE. The CDR3 has 16 amino acids. The DNA for the CDR3 is TGTGCCAGCAGAGGCAGGGACAGGGGAAACACAGATACGCAGTATTTT. Its protein product is CASRGRDRGNTDTQYF.

J is TRBJ2-7 and V is TRBV6-1; D ambiguous. The CDR3 runs to 13 residues. Germline V gene data show CDR1 as MNHNS and CDR2 as SASEGT. Trimming took off 1 base at V and 2 bases at J, with 6 bases between the two ends. CDR3 DNA: TGTGCCAGCAGTGAAGTGGCAGCCTACGAGCAGTACTTC. This translates into CASSEVAAYEQYF.

The V gene is TRBV27, the J gene TRBJ2-7; maybe TRBD1 (5 bases). Trimming removed 8 bases at V and 2 bases at J, with 13 bases between. There are 13 residues in the CDR3. In germline, CDR1 is MNHEY, CDR2 SMNVEV (reference sequence). The CDR3 DNA is TGTGCCAGCGGTCTGGGGCCAGCCTACGAGCAGTACTTC. Its protein is CASGLGPAYEQYF.

The rearrangement links TRBV28 to TRBJ2-7; D remains unclear. V shed 6 bases and J shed 7 bases, with 19 bases lying between them. Germline V gene sequence: CDR1 MDHEN, CDR2 SYDVKM. The length of the CDR3 is 14 residues. The CDR3 region has the DNA TGTGCCAGCAGCCTTTCTCCTTATATATGGGAGCAGTACTTC. It yields the protein CASSLSPYIWEQYF.

This chain uses TRBV28 with TRBJ2-7; D gene ambiguous. Germline assignment: CDR1 MDHEN and CDR2 SYDVKM. Trimming took off 3 bases at V and 4 bases at J, with 10 bases between the two ends. The CDR3 spans 13 residues. In nucleotides, the CDR3 is TGTGCCAGCAGTTTTCCCTCGGGTTACGAGCAGTACTTC. It is translated as CASSFPSGYEQYF.

This clone was found a few times. The gene calls are TRBV11-3 and TRBJ1-5; D is undetermined. Germline CDR1 is SGHNT and CDR2 is YENEEA. V lost 1 base and J lost 5, with 9 bases in between. The CDR3 runs to 14 residues. The CDR3 protein is CASSLGRGYQPQHF. The CDR3 DNA follows: TGTGCCAGCAGCTTAGGCAGAGGCTATCAGCCCCAGCATTTT.

This clone was observed once. V and J are TRBV13 and TRBJ1-2; D is possibly TRBD1 (6 bases). The V and J ends lost 5 bases and 3 bases respectively, with 16 bases between them. The CDR3 is 15 residues long. The V gene's germline CDR1 is PRHDT and CDR2 FYEKMQ (reference sequence). The CDR3 here is CASSPEGGHYYGYTF. In DNA form, the CDR3 reads TGTGCCAGCAGCCCAGAGGGGGGGCACTACTATGGCTACACCTTC.

V gene TRBV7-9 combines with J gene TRBJ2-7; a weak D match, TRBD2 (6 bases). Germline values: CDR1 SEHNR, CDR2 FQNEAQ (reference sequence). The CDR3 is 12 residues long. The V and J ends lost 4 bases and 7 bases respectively, with 11 bases between them. The chain's CDR3 is CASSYNGGEQYF. CDR3 in DNA: TGTGCCAGCAGCTATAACGGAGGGGAGCAGTACTTC.

The V gene is TRBV5-1, the J gene TRBJ2-7; no definite D call. Between the trimmed V and J ends, which lost 0 bases and 2 bases, there was a span of 12 bases. This CDR3 comprises 15 residues. CDR1 and CDR2 (germline): SGHRS, YFSETQ. Here the CDR3 reads CASSLEFGIAYEQYF. CDR3 DNA: TGCGCCAGCAGCTTGGAATTTGGCATAGCCTACGAGCAGTACTTC.

CDR3 loop: CAWTLWDIQETQYF. Here the CDR3 DNA reads TGTGCCTGGACTCTGTGGGATATACAAGAGACCCAGTACTTC. The V call is TRBV30, the J call TRBJ2-5; D is undetermined. Germline-derived CDR1 and CDR2 are GTSNPN and SVGIG (reference sequence). This CDR3 contains 14 residues. V lost 4 bases, J lost 2 bases, and 14 bases lay in between.

The chain has TRBV28 and TRBJ2-1; 12 bases line up with TRBD2. In germline, CDR1 is MDHEN, CDR2 SYDVKM. V lost 6 bases, J lost 1 base, and 7 bases stayed unmatched. This CDR3 has 17 amino acids. In DNA, the CDR3 is TGTGCCAGCAGGGGACTAGCGGGTATCGTTTCCTACAATGAGCAGTTCTTC. This translates into CASRGLAGIVSYNEQFF.

The chain is built from TRBV11-3 and TRBJ2-1; 10 bases agree with TRBD1. The CDR3 has 16 amino acids. Per germline, CDR1 SGHNT and CDR2 YENEEA. V was clipped by 5 bases and J by 3 bases; unmatched bases: 7. The CDR3 spells CASSLRDRGFYNEQFF. DNA of the CDR3: TGTGCCAGCAGCCTACGGGACAGGGGATTCTACAATGAGCAGTTCTTC.

CDR3 nucleotides: TGTGCCAGCAGTTTCGGGACAGGGGGCTTCTACGAGCAGTACTTC. Translation: CASSFGTGGFYEQYF. V gene TRBV27 combines with J gene TRBJ2-7, with TRBD1 identical over 12 bases. This CDR3 region has 15 residues. Germline CDR1 is MNHEY and CDR2 is SMNVEV (reference sequence). V shed 3 bases, J shed 3 bases, and the junction held 3 bases outside the gene matches.

The chain employs TRBV7-9 and TRBJ1-1; 7 positions agree with TRBD1. Unmatched junction bases numbered 7, after V lost 5 bases and J lost 7 bases. Germline lookup yields CDR1 SEHNR and CDR2 FQNEAQ (reference sequence). The CDR3 loop spans 13 amino acids. The CDR3 DNA sequence: TGTGCCAGCAGCCCCGGGACAGCGAATGAAGCTTTCTTT. Translation: CASSPGTANEAFF.

This sequence joins TRBV7-8 and TRBJ2-1; 9 bases match TRBD2. Germline assignment: CDR1 SGHVS and CDR2 FQNEAQ. Losses at the gene ends were 5 bases for V and 6 bases for J; bases not matched to a gene: 11. The CDR3 contains 16 residues. The chain's CDR3 is CASSLRLADLSNEQFF. As DNA, the CDR3 is TGTGCCAGCAGCCTAAGACTAGCGGATTTGAGCAATGAGCAGTTCTTC.

This chain links TRBV2 with TRBJ2-7, with 10 positions matching TRBD2. The CDR3 runs 16 residues. V was pared by 4 bases and J by 2 bases, with 8 bases of the junction left unmatched. Germline loops: CDR1 SNHLY, CDR2 FYNNEI. This CDR3 reads CASSVSSGRFAYEQYF. The CDR3 DNA reads TGTGCCAGCAGTGTGAGTAGCGGGAGGTTTGCCTACGAGCAGTACTTC.

This sequence joins TRBV21-1 and TRBJ1-5; the table gives TRBD1 as D, unverified against the DNA. TRBV21-1 is a known pseudogene. This CDR3 is built from 16 residues. CDR3 DNA sequence: TGTGCCAGCAGCAAAGTCGCCTTTTTGACAGGGAGGCCCCAGCATTTT. Protein: CASSKVAFLTGRPQHF.

The rearrangement links TRBV27 to TRBJ1-5; possibly TRBD1 for D (6 bases). V was pared by 2 bases and J by 5 bases, with 7 bases between. Germline CDR1 is MNHEY and CDR2 is SMNVEV (reference sequence). This CDR3 spans 13 amino acids. This chain's CDR3 is CASSLRGHQPQHF. The CDR3 nucleotides are TGTGCCAGCAGTTTACGGGGGCATCAGCCCCAGCATTTT.

The J gene is TRBJ1-2, the V gene TRBV5-4; 9 bases fit TRBD1. Per germline, CDR1 SGHNT and CDR2 YYREEE (reference sequence). Unmatched junction bases numbered 7, after V lost 0 bases and J lost 4 bases. The CDR3 contains 16 residues. In nucleotides, the CDR3 is TGTGCCAGCAGCTTGGCTCCACAGGGGGCGAGCTATGGCTACACCTTC. Translation: CASSLAPQGASYGYTF.

This rearrangement joins TRBV7-9 to TRBJ2-1; D is possibly TRBD1 (6 bases). V lost 10 bases to trimming and J lost 10 bases, with 26 bases between them. Germline CDR1 SEHNR, CDR2 FQNEAQ (reference sequence). This CDR3 has 15 amino acids. The CDR3 loop reads CATLHGTSLNREQFF. The DNA of the CDR3 is TGTGCCACTCTGCACGGGACATCTCTCAACAGGGAGCAGTTCTTC.

The genes are TRBV6-5 and TRBJ2-1; D unclear. Trimming removed 6 bases at V and 5 bases at J, with 8 bases between. This CDR3 is built from 12 residues. CDR1 and CDR2 (germline): MNHEY, SVGAGI. CDR3 sequence: CASSHVDNEQFF. In DNA, the CDR3 is TGTGCCAGCAGCCACGTGGACAATGAGCAGTTCTTC.

V gene TRBV7-9 combines with J gene TRBJ2-3; either TRBD1 or TRBD2 may fit D (5 bases each). The CDR3 length is 16 residues. Germline loops: CDR1 SEHNR, CDR2 FQNEAQ (reference sequence). V was shortened by 4 bases and J by 0 bases, with 14 bases between the two germline ends. CDR3 sequence reads: CASSSGTTTSTDTQYF. Here the CDR3 DNA reads TGTGCCAGCAGCTCAGGGACCACTACTAGCACAGATACGCAGTATTTT.